Shown below are 13 T cell receptor beta chains from a single sample sequenced in a study of shared clonotypes between healthy human individuals. Sequenced by immunoSEQ multiplex PCR; TCRdb stores in-frame clones only, minus some. Counted here are fewer than 2.5 million clones, approximately 94% occurring once; the ten biggest clones make up about 0.34%. What was sequenced was naive CD4+ T cells from PBMCs. Specified subset: CD45RA+ positively selected. The receptor set was obtained from a man in his late teens or twenties in good health. Some clones in this sample may be carry-over from other donors' samples.

The chain combines TRBV2 with TRBJ2-1; no definite D call. This CDR3 comprises 14 residues. V lost 6 bases and J 2 bases, leaving 11 bases between the germline ends. Germline V gives CDR1 SNHLY, CDR2 FYNNEI. The CDR3 nucleotides read TGTGCCAGCAGCAGAATCAGTCCCTACAATGAGCAGTTCTTC. Protein product: CASSRISPYNEQFF. The full variable domain, with the rest looked up from reference TRBV2 and TRBJ2-1, is EPEVTQTPSHQVTQMGQEVILRCVPISNHLYFYWYRQILGQKVEFLVSFYNNEISEKSEIFDDQFSVERPDGSNFTLKIRSTKLEDSAMYFCASSRISPYNEQFFGPGTRLTVL.

The chain combines TRBV4-2 with TRBJ1-1; 8 bases match TRBD1. The CDR3 contains 15 residues. V gave up 3 bases and J gave up 7 bases; unmatched junction bases: 10. CDR1 is LGHNA, CDR2 YNFKEQ, per germline. The CDR3 DNA follows: TGTGCCAGCAGCCACACGGACAGGGCGGGGGATGAAGCTTTCTTT. Translated: CASSHTDRAGDEAFF.

The rearrangement joins TRBV7-2 to TRBJ2-3; D is tentatively TRBD1 or TRBD2 (5 bases each). The CDR3 length is 12 residues. From germline, CDR1 is SGHTA and CDR2 FQGNSA. V shed 2 bases and J shed 14 bases, with 14 bases lying between them. CDR3 DNA sequence: TGTGCCAGCAGCTTATCGGGACCTCTGGGGTATTTT. Its translation: CASSLSGPLGYF. Full variable domain (remainder filled in from reference TRBV7-2 and TRBJ2-3): GAGVSQSPSNKVTEKGKDVELRCDPISGHTALYWYRQSLGQGLEFLIYFQGNSAPDKSGLPSDRFSAERTGGSVSTLTIQRTQQEDSAVYLCASSLSGPLGYFGPGTRLTVL.

V and J are TRBV30 and TRBJ2-3, with D hard to call. Germline CDR1 is GTSNPN and CDR2 is SVGIG (reference sequence). Trimming stripped 4 bases from V and 0 bases from J, with 11 bases between. This CDR3 is built from 14 residues. The CDR3 DNA is TGTGCCTGGAAACGTGCATCTAGCACAGATACGCAGTATTTT. Translated, it gives CAWKRASSTDTQYF. The full variable domain, completed using reference TRBV30 and TRBJ2-3, is SQTIHQWPATLVQPVGSPLSLECTVEGTSNPNLYWYRQAAGRGLQLLFYSVGIGQISSEVPQNLSASRPQDRQFILSSKKLLLSDSGFYLCAWKRASSTDTQYFGPGTRLTVL.

The V call is TRBV19, the J call TRBJ2-7; 7 positions match TRBD1. Trimming took 4 bases from V and 0 from J; bases not matched to a gene: 3. Germline CDR1 LNHDA, CDR2 SQIVND (reference sequence). This CDR3 comprises 14 residues. The CDR3 nucleotides are TGTGCCAGTAGTAAGGGACAGCTCTCCTACGAGCAGTACTTC. It translates to CASSKGQLSYEQYF.

The chain recombines TRBV7-2 with TRBJ2-7, with 9 bases identical to TRBD2. Germline V gene lookup returns CDR1 SGHTA and CDR2 FQGNSA. The CDR3 extends over 15 amino acids. With V trimmed by 4 bases and J by 6 bases, 10 bases remained unmatched. In DNA form, the CDR3 reads TGTGCCAGCAGCTCTGGGGCTAGCGGGATTAGCGAGCAGTACTTC. Translating gives CASSSGASGISEQYF.

The V and J genes are TRBV28 and TRBJ2-3; D call uncertain. There are 14 residues in the CDR3. V lost 4 bases to trimming and J lost 5 bases, with 13 bases between them. Germline CDR1 and CDR2: MDHEN and SYDVKM. CDR3 coding DNA: TGTGCCAGCAGTTCGACTCGCGTGGGAGATACGCAGTATTTT. Translating gives CASSSTRVGDTQYF. Full variable domain (rest looked up from reference TRBV28 and TRBJ2-3): DVKVTQSSRYLVKRTGEKVFLECVQDMDHENMFWYRQDPGLGLRLIYFSYDVKMKEKGDIPEGYSVSREKKERFSLILESASTNQTSMYLCASSSTRVGDTQYFGPGTRLTVL.

This clone was counted a single time. This chain links TRBV18 with TRBJ1-1, with TRBD1 as a possible D gene (5 bases). Germline CDR1 KGHSH, CDR2 LQKENI. The CDR3 runs 16 residues. Trimming took off 3 bases at V and 0 bases at J, with 14 bases between the two ends. The CDR3 reads CASSPPGRTMNTEAFF. The CDR3 DNA is TGTGCCAGCTCACCCCCGGGACGGACTATGAACACTGAAGCTTTCTTT.

The chain recombines TRBV5-4 with TRBJ1-2, with a tentative D call TRBD1 (5 bases). V was pared by 4 bases and J by 4 bases, with 8 bases between. The CDR3 extends over 12 amino acids. Germline CDR1 is SGHNT and CDR2 is YYREEE (reference sequence). The CDR3 nucleotides read TGTGCCAGCAGCGCTGACAGCTATGGCTACACCTTC. This codes for CASSADSYGYTF. Filled out from reference TRBV5-4 and TRBJ1-2, the complete variable domain reads ETGVTQSPTHLIKTRGQQVTLRCSSQSGHNTVSWYQQALGQGPQFIFQYYREEENGRGNFPPRFSGLQFPNYSSELNVNALELDDSALYLCASSADSYGYTFGSGTRLTVV.

This clone was recorded only once. This sequence joins TRBV2 and TRBJ2-3; 12 bases align to TRBD2. The CDR3 loop spans 17 amino acids. Trimming at V came to 8 bases and at J to 8 bases, leaving 17 bases not matched to a gene. Germline values: CDR1 SNHLY, CDR2 FYNNEI. The CDR3 region has the DNA TGTGCCAGCGTTTTAATGGGACTAGCGGGTTTAGGGGGTACGCAGTATTTT. It encodes CASVLMGLAGLGGTQYF. Based on the CDR3 plus reference TRBV2 and TRBJ2-3, the full variable domain is EPEVTQTPSHQVTQMGQEVILRCVPISNHLYFYWYRQILGQKVEFLVSFYNNEISEKSEIFDDQFSVERPDGSNFTLKIRSTKLEDSAMYFCASVLMGLAGLGGTQYFGPGTRLTVL.

This clone was observed a handful of times. The gene calls are TRBV5-1 and TRBJ1-1; D not resolved. The germline V and J ends were trimmed by 0 bases and 3 bases, with 9 bases remaining between them. CDR3 length: 14 residues. Looked up from germline, CDR1 is SGHRS and CDR2 is YFSETQ. The DNA of the CDR3 is TGCGCCAGCAGCTTGGCTCAGAGGGACACTGAAGCTTTCTTT. It is translated as CASSLAQRDTEAFF.

The V and J genes are TRBV2 and TRBJ1-3; D is ambiguous. V lost 3 bases and J 7 bases, leaving 10 bases between the germline ends. The germline V gene encodes CDR1 SNHLY and CDR2 FYNNEI. CDR3 length: 13 residues. Here the CDR3 reads CASSEEMGNTIYF. In DNA form, the CDR3 reads TGTGCCAGCAGTGAGGAAATGGGGAACACCATATATTTT.

This sequence joins TRBV7-2 and TRBJ2-1; a possible D gene is TRBD2 (5 bases). The CDR3 sequence is 15 residues long. Deletions cut 5 bases from V and 2 bases from J, with 13 bases between. In germline, CDR1 is SGHTA, CDR2 FQGNSA. The CDR3 nucleotides read TGTGCCAGCAGCCCCCCCCAACTAGCCTACAATGAGCAGTTCTTC. This translates into CASSPPQLAYNEQFF.